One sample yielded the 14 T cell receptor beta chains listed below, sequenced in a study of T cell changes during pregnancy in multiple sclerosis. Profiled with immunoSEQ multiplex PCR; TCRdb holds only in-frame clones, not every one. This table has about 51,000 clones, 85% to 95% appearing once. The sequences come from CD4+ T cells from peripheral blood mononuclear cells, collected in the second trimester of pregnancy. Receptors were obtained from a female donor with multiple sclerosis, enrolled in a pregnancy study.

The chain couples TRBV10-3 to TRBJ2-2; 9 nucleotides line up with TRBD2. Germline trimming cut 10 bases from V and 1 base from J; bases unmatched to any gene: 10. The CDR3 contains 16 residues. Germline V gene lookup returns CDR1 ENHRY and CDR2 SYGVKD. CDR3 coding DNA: TGTGCCACCCGGGCCGGCGGGGGGGTGAACACCGGGGAGCTGTTTTTT. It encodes CATRAGGGVNTGELFF.

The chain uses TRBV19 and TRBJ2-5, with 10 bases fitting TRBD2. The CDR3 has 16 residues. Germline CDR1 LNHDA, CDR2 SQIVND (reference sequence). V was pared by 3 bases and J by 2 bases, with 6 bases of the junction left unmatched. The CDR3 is CASSMGLAGVQETQYF. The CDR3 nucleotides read TGTGCCAGTAGTATGGGTCTAGCGGGGGTTCAAGAGACCCAGTACTTC.

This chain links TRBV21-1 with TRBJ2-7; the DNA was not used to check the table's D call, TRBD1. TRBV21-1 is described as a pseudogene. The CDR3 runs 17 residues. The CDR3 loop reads CASSRSHYPGQGFEQYF. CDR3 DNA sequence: TGTGCCAGCAGCAGATCCCATTACCCGGGACAGGGGTTCGAGCAGTACTTC.

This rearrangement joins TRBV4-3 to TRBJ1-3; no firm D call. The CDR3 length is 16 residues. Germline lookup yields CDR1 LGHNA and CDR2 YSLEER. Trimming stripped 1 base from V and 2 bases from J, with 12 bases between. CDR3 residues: CASSQAAGNAGNTIYF. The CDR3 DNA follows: TGCGCCAGCAGCCAAGCGGCGGGGAACGCTGGAAACACCATATATTTT.

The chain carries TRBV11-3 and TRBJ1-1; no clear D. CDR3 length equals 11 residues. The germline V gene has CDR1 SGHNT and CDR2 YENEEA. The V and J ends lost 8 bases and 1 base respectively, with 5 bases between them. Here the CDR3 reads CASGQNTEAFF. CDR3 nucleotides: TGTGCCAGCGGCCAGAACACTGAAGCTTTCTTT. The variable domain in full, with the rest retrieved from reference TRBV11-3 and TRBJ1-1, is EAGVVQSPRYKIIEKKQPVAFWCNPISGHNTLYWYLQNLGQGPELLIRYENEEAVDDSQLPKDRFSAERLKGVDSTLKIQPAELGDSAVYLCASGQNTEAFFGQGTRLTVV.

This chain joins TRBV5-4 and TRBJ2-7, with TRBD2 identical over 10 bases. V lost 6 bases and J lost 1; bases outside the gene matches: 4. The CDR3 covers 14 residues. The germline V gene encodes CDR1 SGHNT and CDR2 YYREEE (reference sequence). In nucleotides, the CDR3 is TGTGCCAGCACCCCTAGCGGGGGTTCCTACGAGCAGTACTTC. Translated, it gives CASTPSGGSYEQYF.

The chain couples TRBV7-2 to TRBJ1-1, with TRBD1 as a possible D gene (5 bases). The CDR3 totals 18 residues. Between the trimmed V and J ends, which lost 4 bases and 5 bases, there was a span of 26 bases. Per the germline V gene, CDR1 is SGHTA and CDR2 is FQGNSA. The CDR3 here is CASSSVGGVMGEWTEAFF. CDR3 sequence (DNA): TGTGCCAGCAGCTCAGTCGGGGGGGTTATGGGCGAGTGGACTGAAGCTTTCTTT.

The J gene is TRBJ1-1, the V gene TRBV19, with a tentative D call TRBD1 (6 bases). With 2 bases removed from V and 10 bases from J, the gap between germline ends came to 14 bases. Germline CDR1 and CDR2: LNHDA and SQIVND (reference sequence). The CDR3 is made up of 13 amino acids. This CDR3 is CASSIKQGSGAFF. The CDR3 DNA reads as TGTGCCAGTAGTATAAAACAGGGCTCAGGAGCTTTCTTT.

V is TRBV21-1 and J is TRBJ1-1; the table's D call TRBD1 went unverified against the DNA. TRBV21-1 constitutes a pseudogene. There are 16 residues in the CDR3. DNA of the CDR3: TGTGCCAGCAGCAAAGCGCTCCCAGGGCTCCTCACTGAAGCTTTCTTT. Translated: CASSKALPGLLTEAFF.

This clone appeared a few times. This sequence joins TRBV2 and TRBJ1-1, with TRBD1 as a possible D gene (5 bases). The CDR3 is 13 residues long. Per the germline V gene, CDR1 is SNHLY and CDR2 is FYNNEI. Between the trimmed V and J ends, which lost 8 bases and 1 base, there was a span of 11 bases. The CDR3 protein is CASRDFRNTEAFF. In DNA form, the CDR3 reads TGTGCCAGCCGGGACTTCAGGAACACTGAAGCTTTCTTT. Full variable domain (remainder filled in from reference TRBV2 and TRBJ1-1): EPEVTQTPSHQVTQMGQEVILRCVPISNHLYFYWYRQILGQKVEFLVSFYNNEISEKSEIFDDQFSVERPDGSNFTLKIRSTKLEDSAMYFCASRDFRNTEAFFGQGTRLTVV.

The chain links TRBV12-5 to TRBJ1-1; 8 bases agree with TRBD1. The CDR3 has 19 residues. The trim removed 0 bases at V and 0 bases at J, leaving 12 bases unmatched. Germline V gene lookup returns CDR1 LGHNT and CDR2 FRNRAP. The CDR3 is CASGLVARGLQLMNTEAFF. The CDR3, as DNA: TGTGCTAGTGGTTTGGTTGCCAGGGGGCTGCAACTTATGAACACTGAAGCTTTCTTT.

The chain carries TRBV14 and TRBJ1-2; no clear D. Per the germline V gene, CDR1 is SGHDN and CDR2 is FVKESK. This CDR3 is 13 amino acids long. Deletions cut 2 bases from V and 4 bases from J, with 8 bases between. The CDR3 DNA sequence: TGTGCCAGCAGCCAAATCGGGATCTATGGCTACACCTTC. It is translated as CASSQIGIYGYTF.

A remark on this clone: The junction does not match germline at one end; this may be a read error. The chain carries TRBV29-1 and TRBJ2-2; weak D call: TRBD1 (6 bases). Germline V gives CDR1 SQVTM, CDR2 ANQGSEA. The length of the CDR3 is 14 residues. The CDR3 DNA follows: TGCAGCGTTGAAAAGGGGCCAGGGGACCGGGGAGCTGTTTTT. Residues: CSVEKGPGDRGAVF.

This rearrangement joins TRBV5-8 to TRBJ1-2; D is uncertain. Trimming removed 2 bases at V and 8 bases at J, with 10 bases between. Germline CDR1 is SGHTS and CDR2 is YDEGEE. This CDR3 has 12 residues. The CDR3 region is CASSFAGFGYTF. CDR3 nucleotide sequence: TGTGCCAGCAGCTTCGCCGGGTTCGGCTACACCTTC.